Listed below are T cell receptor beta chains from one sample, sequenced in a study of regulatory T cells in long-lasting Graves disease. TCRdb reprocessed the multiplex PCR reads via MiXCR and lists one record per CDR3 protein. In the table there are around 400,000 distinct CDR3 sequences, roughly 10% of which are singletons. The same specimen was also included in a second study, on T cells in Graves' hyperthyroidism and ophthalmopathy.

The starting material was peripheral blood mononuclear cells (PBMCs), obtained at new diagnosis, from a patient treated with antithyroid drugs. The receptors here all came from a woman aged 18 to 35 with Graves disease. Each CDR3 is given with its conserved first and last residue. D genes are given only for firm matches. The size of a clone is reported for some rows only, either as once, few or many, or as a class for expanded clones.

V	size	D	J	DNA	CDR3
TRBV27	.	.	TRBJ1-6	TGTGCCAGCAGTTTACAACAGCTTTCACCCCTCCACTTT	CASSLQQLSPLHF
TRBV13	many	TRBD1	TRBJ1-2	TGTGCCAGCAGCTCATACGCAGGGGGAGACGGCTACACCTTC	CASSSYAGGDGYTF
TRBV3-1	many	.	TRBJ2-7	TGTGCCAGCAGCCTGGGGGGTGCGGAGTACTTC	CASSLGGAEYF
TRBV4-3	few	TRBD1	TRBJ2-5	TGCGCCAGCTCGACCGGACAGGGGGCGTGGGAGACCCAGTACTTC	CASSTGQGAWETQYF
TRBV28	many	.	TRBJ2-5	TGTGCCAGCAGTTTACCAAGGAAAGGGGAGACCCAGTACTTC	CASSLPRKGETQYF
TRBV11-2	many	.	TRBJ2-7	TGTGCCAGCAGCTTAGATCCGGGTGGCGAGGCAGCCTACGAGCAGTACTTC	CASSLDPGGEAAYEQYF
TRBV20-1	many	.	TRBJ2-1	TGCAGTGCGGGGGGAAGCTCCTACAATGAGCAGTTCTTC	CSAGGSSYNEQFF
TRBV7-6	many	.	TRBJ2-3	TGTGCCAGCAGCTTAGAGGCGGCAGGGAGCACAGATACGCAGTATTTT	CASSLEAAGSTDTQYF
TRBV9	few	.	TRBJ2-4	TGTGCCAGCAGCCCCTCGGGCCCAGATAGCATTCAGTACTTC	CASSPSGPDSIQYF
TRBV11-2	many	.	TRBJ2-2	TGTGCCAGCAGCTTAGTTTCCACCGGGGAGCTGTTTTTT	CASSLVSTGELFF
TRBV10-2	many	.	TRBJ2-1	TGCGCCAGCAGTGAGTCGACAACTGAGCAGTTCTTC	CASSESTTEQFF
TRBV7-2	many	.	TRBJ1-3	TGTGCCAGCAGCTCTTCCAGCAGCTCTGGAAACACCATATATTTT	CASSSSSSSGNTIYF
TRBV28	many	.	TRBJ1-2	TGTGCCAGCAGTGATGATGTATCGAAGGCAGGGTTCAAGCGTTCGAAGGCTAACTATGGCTACACCTTC	CASSDDVSKAGFKRSKANYGYTF
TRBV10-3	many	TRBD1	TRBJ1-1	TGTGCCATCAGCGGGCCGGGACAGGGCCTTTATGAAGCTTTCTTT	CAISGPGQGLYEAFF
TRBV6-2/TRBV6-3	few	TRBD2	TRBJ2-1	TGTGCCAGCCGAAGCGGGGGGGCCGGGAATGAGCAGTTCTTC	CASRSGGAGNEQFF
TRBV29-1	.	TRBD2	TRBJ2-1	TGCAGCGCCCTCGGGGGGGGCGGGAGTTCCTACAATGAGCAGTTCTTC	CSALGGGGSSYNEQFF
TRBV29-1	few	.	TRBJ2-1	TGCAGCCTGGGGACTTGGTACAATGAGCAGTTCTTC	CSLGTWYNEQFF
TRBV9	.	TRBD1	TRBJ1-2	TGTGCCAGCAGCCGAACTTCAGGGGGCACAGTCTATGGCTACACCTTC	CASSRTSGGTVYGYTF
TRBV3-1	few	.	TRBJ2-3	TGTGCCAGCAGCCGAGGAGAGAAGAGGACAGATACGCAGTATTTT	CASSRGEKRTDTQYF
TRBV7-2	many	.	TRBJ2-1	TGTGCCAGCAGCTTAGAGCCCATAGAGAGGGCCTACAATGAGCAGTTCTTC	CASSLEPIERAYNEQFF
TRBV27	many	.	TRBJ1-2	TGTGCCAGCAGTTCGTCCTGGACGGCTAATGGCTACACCTTC	CASSSSWTANGYTF
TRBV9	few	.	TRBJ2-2	TGTGCCAGCAGCCCCAGTTGGCTAGTGGGCACCAGGGAGCTGTTTTTT	CASSPSWLVGTRELFF
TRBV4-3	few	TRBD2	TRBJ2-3	TGCGCCAGCAGCCCCATACTAGCGGGAGGCACAGATACGCAGTATTTT	CASSPILAGGTDTQYF
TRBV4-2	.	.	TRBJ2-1	TGTGCCAGCAGCAAAGGGCTAGGAGTTGTACACAATGAGCAGTTCTTC	CASSKGLGVVHNEQFF